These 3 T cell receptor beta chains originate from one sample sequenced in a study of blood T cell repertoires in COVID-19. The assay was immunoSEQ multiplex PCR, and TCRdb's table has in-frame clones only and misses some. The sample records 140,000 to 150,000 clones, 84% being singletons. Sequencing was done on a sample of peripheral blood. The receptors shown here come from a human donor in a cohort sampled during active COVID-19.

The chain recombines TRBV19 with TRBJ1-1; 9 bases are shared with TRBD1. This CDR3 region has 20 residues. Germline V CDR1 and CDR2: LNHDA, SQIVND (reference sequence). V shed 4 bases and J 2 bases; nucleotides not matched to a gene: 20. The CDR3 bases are TGTGCCAGTAGTACCCGCTCCGGGACAGGGCTTTCCCCTACCAACACTGAAGCTTTCTTT. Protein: CASSTRSGTGLSPTNTEAFF. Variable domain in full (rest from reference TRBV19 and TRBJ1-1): DGGITQSPKYLFRKEGQNVTLSCEQNLNHDAMYWYRQDPGQGLRLIYYSQIVNDFQKGDIAEGYSVSREKKESFPLTVTSAQKNPTAFYLCASSTRSGTGLSPTNTEAFFGQGTRLTVV.

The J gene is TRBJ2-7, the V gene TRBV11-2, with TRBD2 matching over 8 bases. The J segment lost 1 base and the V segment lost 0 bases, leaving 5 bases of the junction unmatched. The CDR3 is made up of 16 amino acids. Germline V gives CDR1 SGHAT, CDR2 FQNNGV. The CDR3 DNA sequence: TGTGCCAGCAGCTTAGACCCCGGGACTAGTTCCTACGAGCAGTACTTC. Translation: CASSLDPGTSSYEQYF.

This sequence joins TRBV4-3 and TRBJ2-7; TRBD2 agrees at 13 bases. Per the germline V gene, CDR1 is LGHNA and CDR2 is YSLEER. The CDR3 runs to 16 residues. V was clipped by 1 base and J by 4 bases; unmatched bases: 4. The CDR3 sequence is CASSQGLAGGIYEQYF. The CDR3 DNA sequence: TGCGCCAGCAGCCAAGGACTAGCGGGGGGAATATACGAGCAGTACTTC.